The next 25 T cell receptor beta chains were all read from a single sample in a study of cytomegalovirus exposure and HLA in healthy donors. Primers: 60 Vbeta forward and 13 Jbeta reverse. The method was immunoSEQ multiplex PCR; TCRdb's version includes in-frame clones alone and lacks a portion of them. The data hold about 160,000 clones, with 84% observed a single time. The sequenced sample consisted of PBMCs. These receptors were collected from a man aged 30 to 45 in good health and CMV-seronegative.

This chain uses TRBV4-1 with TRBJ1-6; a possible D gene is TRBD1 (5 bases). CDR3 length equals 20 residues. Germline V gene lookup returns CDR1 MGHRA and CDR2 YSYEKL. Trimming removed 0 bases at V and 0 bases at J, with 18 bases between. This chain's CDR3 is CASSQDRLDIRSSYNSPLHF. CDR3 DNA sequence: TGCGCCAGCAGCCAAGATCGCCTGGACATAAGGAGCTCCTATAATTCACCCCTCCACTTT.

The count of this clone is one. The chain links TRBV7-9 to TRBJ1-4; 8 bases line up with TRBD1. V trimming: 5 bases; J trimming: 3 bases; junction bases outside the gene matches: 2. The CDR3 has 14 amino acids. CDR1 is SEHNR, CDR2 FQNEAQ, per germline (reference sequence). Here the CDR3 reads CASSIQGANEKLFF. CDR3 nucleotides: TGTGCCAGCAGCATACAGGGGGCTAATGAAAAACTGTTTTTT. Supplemented by reference TRBV7-9 and TRBJ1-4, the full variable domain reads DTGVSQNPRHKITKRGQNVTFRCDPISEHNRLYWYRQTLGQGPEFLTYFQNEAQLEKSRLLSDRFSAERPKGSFSTLEIQRTEQGDSAMYLCASSIQGANEKLFFGSGTQLSVL.

The chain recombines TRBV18 with TRBJ2-3, with a possible D match to TRBD2 (5 bases). Trimming removed 4 bases from V and 1 base from J, with 15 bases in between. CDR3 length: 16 amino acids. Per the germline V gene, CDR1 is KGHSH and CDR2 is LQKENI. The CDR3, as DNA: TGTGCCAGCTCACTCACGGGATCCCGCGGCACAGATACGCAGTATTTT. Residues: CASSLTGSRGTDTQYF.

V is TRBV7-3 and J is TRBJ2-5; tentatively, D is TRBD1 (5 bases). CDR3 length: 13 amino acids. Trimming shortened V by 3 bases and J by 7 bases, and 12 bases separated the two germline ends. CDR1 is SGHTA, CDR2 FQGTGA, per germline. CDR3 DNA: TGTGCCAGCAGCTTCTCACAGGATGGGACCCAGTACTTC. Its translation: CASSFSQDGTQYF.

This chain uses TRBV4-3 with TRBJ2-1; a weak D match, TRBD2 (5 bases). Germline CDR1 and CDR2: LGHNA and YSLEER. The CDR3 length is 15 residues. V shed 0 bases and J shed 3 bases, with 9 bases lying between them. CDR3: CASSQEGGGYNEQFF. CDR3 DNA sequence: TGCGCCAGCAGCCAAGAGGGCGGAGGCTACAATGAGCAGTTCTTC.

This chain joins TRBV10-3 and TRBJ2-7; D is possibly TRBD2 (5 bases). V lost 0 bases, J lost 1 base, and 7 bases lay in between. CDR1 and CDR2 from the germline V gene are ENHRY and SYGVKD. The CDR3 is 14 residues long. The CDR3 region has the DNA TGTGCCATCAGTGAGTCCGAGGGATCCTACGAGCAGTACTTC. This codes for CAISESEGSYEQYF.

V gene TRBV5-4 combines with J gene TRBJ2-7; 8 bases align to TRBD1. The CDR3 is made up of 15 amino acids. Germline loops: CDR1 SGHNT, CDR2 YYREEE (reference sequence). The V gene end was trimmed by 4 bases and the J gene end by 3 bases; junction bases not matched to a gene: 9. As DNA, the CDR3 is TGTGCCAGCAGCCCTAAGGACAGGGCTCTCTACGAGCAGTACTTC. Translating it yields CASSPKDRALYEQYF.

The J gene is TRBJ1-3, the V gene TRBV13, with D possibly being TRBD1 (5 bases). Between the trimmed V and J ends, which lost 1 base and 0 bases, there was a span of 16 bases. The CDR3 length is 18 residues. Germline CDR1 is PRHDT and CDR2 is FYEKMQ (reference sequence). The CDR3 reads CASSLVGGFASSGNTIYF. The DNA for the CDR3 is TGTGCCAGCAGCTTAGTGGGGGGGTTCGCCAGCTCTGGAAACACCATATATTTT.

The chain carries TRBV30 and TRBJ1-2; TRBD1 matches at 8 bases. CDR1 GTSNPN and CDR2 SVGIG come from the germline V gene (reference sequence). Unmatched junction bases numbered 5, after V lost 7 bases and J lost 4 bases. The CDR3 sequence is 12 residues long. The CDR3 loop is CALLTGAYGYTF. Written as DNA, the CDR3 is TGTGCCTTGTTGACAGGGGCCTATGGCTACACCTTC. The full variable domain, completed using reference TRBV30 and TRBJ1-2, is SQTIHQWPATLVQPVGSPLSLECTVEGTSNPNLYWYRQAAGRGLQLLFYSVGIGQISSEVPQNLSASRPQDRQFILSSKKLLLSDSGFYLCALLTGAYGYTFGSGTRLTVV.

This chain links TRBV11-1 with TRBJ1-2; D is unresolved. Trimming left V 0 bases short and J 5 bases short, with 13 bases between. The CDR3 is 15 residues long. The V gene's germline CDR1 is SGHAT and CDR2 FQDESV (reference sequence). The CDR3 DNA follows: TGTGCCAGCAGCTTAGCGCGTGAGGATATTTATGGCTACACCTTC. Encoded protein: CASSLAREDIYGYTF.

This clone is a singleton in its sample. The chain couples TRBV5-1 to TRBJ2-5, with TRBD2 identical over 7 bases. This CDR3 has 15 residues. Germline loops: CDR1 SGHRS, CDR2 YFSETQ. V was pared by 0 bases and J by 2 bases, with 4 bases of the junction left unmatched. The CDR3 bases are TGCGCCAGCAGCTTGGCCGGGACTAATCAAGAGACCCAGTACTTC. Protein sequence: CASSLAGTNQETQYF.

J is TRBJ1-4 and V is TRBV13, with a possible D match to TRBD1 (6 bases). This CDR3 has 16 amino acids. Trimming removed 6 bases from V and 1 base from J, with 15 bases in between. In germline, CDR1 is PRHDT, CDR2 FYEKMQ (reference sequence). The CDR3 coding sequence is TGTGCCAGCAGGAGGGGGTCATCCGTAACTAATGAAAAACTGTTTTTT. Amino acid sequence: CASRRGSSVTNEKLFF. The full variable domain, in which reference TRBV13 and TRBJ1-4 provide the parts outside the CDR3, is AAGVIQSPRHLIKEKRETATLKCYPIPRHDTVYWYQQGPGQDPQFLISFYEKMQSDKGSIPDRFSAQQFSDYHSELNMSSLELGDSALYFCASRRGSSVTNEKLFFGSGTQLSVL.

V is TRBV6-1 and J is TRBJ2-1, with 7 bases aligning to TRBD1. The CDR3 covers 13 residues. Germline V gene lookup returns CDR1 MNHNS and CDR2 SASEGT. V shed 3 bases, J shed 5 bases, and the junction held 1 base outside the gene matches. The CDR3 reads CASSERGHNEQFF. The CDR3 DNA sequence: TGTGCCAGCAGTGAGAGGGGGCACAATGAGCAGTTCTTC.

The V and J genes are TRBV5-1 and TRBJ2-1, with D tentatively TRBD2 (5 bases). Germline V gene lookup returns CDR1 SGHRS and CDR2 YFSETQ. V was pared by 5 bases and J by 5 bases, with 8 bases between. This CDR3 is built from 12 residues. CDR3 amino acids: CASSPGDNEQFF. The CDR3 bases are TGCGCCAGCAGTCCCGGGGACAATGAGCAGTTCTTC.

The chain employs TRBV28 and TRBJ1-2; perhaps TRBD1 as D (6 bases). Deletions cut 3 bases from V and 3 bases from J, with 14 bases between. The CDR3 is made up of 15 amino acids. Germline CDR1 MDHEN, CDR2 SYDVKM. CDR3 sequence (DNA): TGTGCCAGCAGTTTTAGCCAGGCAGGGGACTATGGCTACACCTTC. Translation: CASSFSQAGDYGYTF.

This clone was seen ten or more times. Other DNA sequences in the same sample also yield this CDR3. The chain links TRBV6-1 to TRBJ2-3; TRBD2 matches at 12 bases. Germline V lookup: CDR1 MNHNS, CDR2 SASEGT. V shed 2 bases, J shed 4 bases, and the junction held 1 base outside the gene matches. This CDR3 region has 15 residues. The CDR3 DNA follows: TGTGCCAGCAGTGAACTAGCGGGAGGGCCAGATACGCAGTATTTT. It yields the protein CASSELAGGPDTQYF.

This rearrangement joins TRBV12-2 to TRBJ1-5; no DNA check was done on the table's D call, TRBD1. TRBV12-2 is listed as a pseudogene. The CDR3 is 16 amino acids. DNA for the CDR3: TGTGCAAGTCGCTCCTGGCGGACAGGGTATTTGTGGCCCCAGCATTTT. Protein product: CASRSWRTGYLWPQHF.

The V call is TRBV4-3, the J call TRBJ2-1; 11 bases are shared with TRBD1. The germline CDR1 and CDR2 sequences are LGHNA and YSLEER. The CDR3 spans 15 residues. J lost 8 bases, V lost 4 bases, and 7 bases had no gene match. CDR3 coding DNA: TGCGCCAGCAGCCTATACGGGACAGGGGGGGATGAGCAGTTCTTC. Translating it yields CASSLYGTGGDEQFF.

This clone has more than one count but fewer than ten. The rearrangement links TRBV6-6 to TRBJ2-3; 9 bases fit TRBD2. The CDR3 consists of 14 residues. With 5 bases clipped from V and 7 bases from J, the junction kept 7 bases outside the gene matches. CDR1 and CDR2 from the germline V gene are MNHNY and SVGAGI (reference sequence). As DNA, the CDR3 is TGTGCCAGCAGTCCCCTCCTAGCGGGGAATACGCAGTATTTT. It encodes CASSPLLAGNTQYF.

The rearrangement links TRBV19 to TRBJ2-1; TRBD2 agrees at 11 bases. The germline V gene encodes CDR1 LNHDA and CDR2 SQIVND (reference sequence). V lost 7 bases to trimming and J lost 6 bases; unmatched junction nucleotides: 8. The CDR3 runs to 15 residues. CDR3 sequence: CASKALAGVGNEQFF. The DNA of the CDR3 is TGTGCCAGTAAGGCACTAGCGGGAGTAGGCAATGAGCAGTTCTTC.

This clone occurred a few times. The chain is built from TRBV27 and TRBJ2-1; 13 bases are shared with TRBD2. V lost 7 bases to trimming and J lost 7 bases; unmatched junction nucleotides: 10. Germline lookup yields CDR1 MNHEY and CDR2 SMNVEV (reference sequence). This CDR3 comprises 16 residues. In nucleotides, the CDR3 is TGTGCCAGCACTAGCCGGACTAGCGGGAGAGGTAATGAGCAGTTCTTC. Translated, it gives CASTSRTSGRGNEQFF.

The chain couples TRBV5-1 to TRBJ2-7; TRBD2 might be the D (6 bases). Germline V gene data show CDR1 as SGHRS and CDR2 as YFSETQ. The CDR3 runs 14 residues. Trimming left V 3 bases short and J 7 bases short, with 17 bases between. CDR3 loop: CASSSPTRGWEQYF. The CDR3 DNA reads TGCGCCAGCAGCTCTCCTACACGGGGGTGGGAGCAGTACTTC.

J is TRBJ1-1 and V is TRBV2, with 9 bases lining up with TRBD1. The germline V gene has CDR1 SNHLY and CDR2 FYNNEI. V shed 6 bases, J shed 6 bases, and the junction held 11 bases outside the gene matches. This CDR3 has 15 residues. CDR3 in DNA: TGTGCCAGCAGCCAGGACAGGGGTTCGGGAGCTGAAGCTTTCTTT. Residues: CASSQDRGSGAEAFF.

The V call is TRBV6-6, the J call TRBJ1-2; possible D gene TRBD1, 5 bases. Germline V gene lookup returns CDR1 MNHNY and CDR2 SVGAGI (reference sequence). The V end lost 8 bases, the J end lost 5 bases, and 18 bases lay between the germline ends. This CDR3 region has 14 residues. CDR3 nucleotide sequence: TGTGCCAGCCGACCAGGAGGGGCGGATTATGGCTACACCTTC. This encodes CASRPGGADYGYTF.

The chain employs TRBV4-3 and TRBJ1-1; 7 nucleotides align to TRBD1. V lost 3 bases to trimming and J lost 6 bases; unmatched junction nucleotides: 7. This CDR3 spans 14 amino acids. CDR1 and CDR2 (germline): LGHNA, YSLEER. The CDR3 here is CASSHADRVSEAFF. The CDR3 nucleotides read TGCGCCAGCAGCCATGCCGACAGGGTATCTGAAGCTTTCTTT.